One and the same sample provided the 4 T cell receptor beta chains below, sequenced in a study of T-cell reconstitution after alpha-beta-depleted transplantation in children. For TCRbeta, the library was prepared with unique molecular identifiers. TCRdb itself ran the PCR reads through MiXCR, one entry per CDR3 protein. Here the sample spans about 98,000 distinct CDR3 sequences, around a quarter being singletons. The source material was PBMCs, sampled before TCRalphabeta/CD19-depleted stem cell transplant. Receptors originate from a boy under 10 years old with acute lymphoblastic leukemia, due to receive a stem cell transplant.

This rearrangement joins TRBV7-2 to TRBJ1-4, with no clear D. Trimming left V 5 bases short and J 0 bases short, with 16 bases between. Germline V gives CDR1 SGHTA, CDR2 FQGNSA. This CDR3 region has 17 residues. CDR3 DNA sequence: TGTGCCAGCAGCCTTCCTATCGGCAGTGCAACTAATGAAAAACTGTTTTTT. This encodes CASSLPIGSATNEKLFF.

The V and J genes are TRBV9 and TRBJ2-1, with TRBD2 matching 10 bases. Germline CDR1 is SGDLS and CDR2 is YYNGEE. This CDR3 comprises 13 residues. V lost 3 bases, J lost 10 bases, and 4 bases stayed unmatched. CDR3 nucleotide sequence: TGTGCCAGCAGCGGTCTAGCGGGAGAGGAGCAGTTCTTC. Translation: CASSGLAGEEQFF.

This clonotype was seen many times. The chain couples TRBV20-1 to TRBJ1-3; maybe TRBD1 (5 bases). The CDR3 extends over 15 amino acids. Germline V CDR1 and CDR2: DFQATT, SNEGSKA (reference sequence). Trimming removed 1 base from V and 0 bases from J, with 10 bases in between. The CDR3: CSARVGTPSGNTIYF. CDR3 bases: TGCAGTGCTAGAGTAGGGACTCCCTCTGGAAACACCATATATTTT.

This clonotype was counted ten times or more. The gene calls are TRBV20-1 and TRBJ2-1; no clear D. The CDR3 contains 14 residues. Germline V gives CDR1 DFQATT, CDR2 SNEGSKA (reference sequence). With 5 bases removed from V and 2 bases from J, the gap between germline ends came to 13 bases. CDR3 sequence: CSAQGPPTYNEQFF. The DNA of the CDR3 is TGCAGTGCTCAAGGACCGCCGACCTACAATGAGCAGTTCTTC.